The 10 T cell receptor beta chains below all came from one sample that was sequenced in a study of control samples from healthy donors and cancer patients. TCRdb keeps only in-frame clones here, not all; method: immunoSEQ multiplex PCR. The sample contains about 140,000 clones, less than 90% of which appear only once. The sample comprised blood. Receptors were obtained from a woman in her 30s in good health.

The chain couples TRBV9 to TRBJ1-2; possible D gene TRBD1, 5 bases. CDR1 is SGDLS and CDR2 is YYNGEE in the germline V gene. CDR3 length: 13 residues. Between the trimmed V and J ends, which lost 0 bases and 8 bases, there was a span of 11 bases. CDR3 sequence (DNA): TGTGCCAGCAGCGTAGGAGGGGTTGGCGGCTACACCTTC. Translated, it gives CASSVGGVGGYTF.

The chain is built from TRBV24-1 and TRBJ2-1; TRBD1 might be the D (6 bases). The CDR3 has 15 amino acids. The V gene lost 3 bases and the J gene lost 6 bases, with 14 bases spanning the gap. Germline-derived CDR1 and CDR2 are KGHDR and SFDVKD. This CDR3 reads CATSDGGVGSNEQFF. CDR3 bases: TGTGCCACCAGTGATGGGGGCGTGGGGAGCAATGAGCAGTTCTTC.

The chain is built from TRBV19 and TRBJ1-3; tentative D call: TRBD1 (6 bases). CDR3 length: 17 residues. V shed 5 bases and J shed 0 bases, with 17 bases lying between them. CDR1 and CDR2 from the germline V gene are LNHDA and SQIVND (reference sequence). Here the CDR3 reads CASSPWTAQSSGNTIYF. The CDR3, as DNA: TGTGCCAGTAGTCCCTGGACAGCCCAGAGCTCTGGAAACACCATATATTTT.

The gene calls are TRBV6-6 and TRBJ2-7; D may be TRBD2 (5 bases). The length of the CDR3 is 15 residues. In germline, CDR1 is MNHNY, CDR2 SVGAGI (reference sequence). V was pared by 7 bases and J by 1 base, with 17 bases between. The CDR3 DNA follows: TGTGCCAGCACTCCCCGGGGTCGCGTTTCCTACGAGCAGTACTTC. Protein: CASTPRGRVSYEQYF.

This clone was observed a handful of times. CDR3 amino acids: CASRGEGLGRNEQFF. DNA of the CDR3: TGTGCCAGCAGGGGAGAAGGACTAGGGCGCAATGAGCAGTTCTTC. V gene TRBV27 combines with J gene TRBJ2-1; 7 nucleotides agree with TRBD2. The CDR3 extends over 15 amino acids. Trimming took 6 bases from V and 6 from J; bases not matched to a gene: 11. Per germline, CDR1 MNHEY and CDR2 SMNVEV (reference sequence).

V usage is TRBV5-1 and J usage is TRBJ2-3; D is unclear. Germline CDR1 and CDR2: SGHRS and YFSETQ. This CDR3 has 13 residues. The V end was cut by 4 bases, the J end by 5 bases, with 11 bases between. The CDR3 DNA sequence: TGCGCCAGCAGCCCGGATCCAAGAGATACGCAGTATTTT. This translates into CASSPDPRDTQYF.

V is TRBV3-1 (or the pseudogene TRBV3-2) and J is TRBJ2-5; D gene unclear. This CDR3 is built from 14 residues. V lost 4 bases and J lost 2, with 11 bases in between. Germline lookup yields CDR1 LGHDT and CDR2 YNNKEL (reference sequence). CDR3 sequence reads: CASSLWTDQETQYF. Here the CDR3 DNA reads TGTGCCAGCAGCCTATGGACGGATCAAGAGACCCAGTACTTC.

The chain carries TRBV6-5 and TRBJ2-5; no firm D call. CDR3 length equals 14 residues. Trimming removed 2 bases from V and 5 bases from J, with 12 bases in between. Germline CDR1 MNHEY, CDR2 SVGAGI. In DNA form, the CDR3 reads TGTGCCAGCAGTTACGGCCAGAACGGGGAGACCCAGTACTTC. It yields the protein CASSYGQNGETQYF.

The V and J genes are TRBV29-1 and TRBJ1-2; possibly TRBD1 for D (5 bases). Per germline, CDR1 SQVTM and CDR2 ANQGSEA. Deletions cut 4 bases from V and 6 bases from J, with 15 bases between. The CDR3 has 13 amino acids. CDR3 in amino acids: CSVGTGGPNGYTF. Written as DNA, the CDR3 is TGCAGCGTTGGGACGGGGGGACCTAATGGCTACACCTTC. Supplemented by reference TRBV29-1 and TRBJ1-2, the full variable domain reads SAVISQKPSRDICQRGTSLTIQCQVDSQVTMMFWYRQQPGQSLTLIATANQGSEATYESGFVIDKFPISRPNLTFSTLTVSNMSPEDSSIYLCSVGTGGPNGYTFGSGTRLTVV.

The chain carries TRBV3-1 (or the pseudogene TRBV3-2) and TRBJ1-5, with D unresolved. The CDR3 length is 13 residues. The germline V and J ends were trimmed by 2 bases and 7 bases, with 9 bases remaining between them. CDR1 is LGHDT and CDR2 is YNNKEL in the germline V gene (reference sequence). CDR3 loop: CASSQNTVQPQHF. The CDR3 DNA follows: TGTGCCAGCAGCCAAAATACGGTCCAGCCCCAGCATTTT.